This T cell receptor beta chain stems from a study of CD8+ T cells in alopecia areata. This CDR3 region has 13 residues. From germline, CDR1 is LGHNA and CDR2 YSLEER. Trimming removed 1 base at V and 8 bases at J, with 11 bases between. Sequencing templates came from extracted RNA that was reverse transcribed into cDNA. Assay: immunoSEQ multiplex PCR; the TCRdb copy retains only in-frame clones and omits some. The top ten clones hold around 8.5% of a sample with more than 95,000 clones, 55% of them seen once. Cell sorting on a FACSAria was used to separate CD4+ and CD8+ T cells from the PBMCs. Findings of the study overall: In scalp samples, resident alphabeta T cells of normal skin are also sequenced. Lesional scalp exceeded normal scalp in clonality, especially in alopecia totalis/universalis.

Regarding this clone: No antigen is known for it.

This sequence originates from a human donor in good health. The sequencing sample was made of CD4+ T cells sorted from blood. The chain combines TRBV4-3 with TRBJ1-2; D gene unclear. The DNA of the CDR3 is TGCGCCAGCAGCCAAGTTGACACGGGAGGCTACACCTTC. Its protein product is CASSQVDTGGYTF.